One and the same sample provided the 19 T cell receptor beta chains below, sequenced in a study of cytomegalovirus exposure and HLA in healthy donors. Vbeta (60) and Jbeta (13) primers were used in the PCR. Produced via immunoSEQ multiplex PCR; TCRdb's table is partial and in-frame only. The sample gives approximately 160,000 clones, roughly 87% of which show up once; 4.1% is in the top ten. The sequencing input was PBMCs. The receptors shown here come from a man aged 50 or older in good health and CMV-seropositive.

The V and J genes are TRBV18 and TRBJ2-7, with 8 bases lining up with TRBD2. Germline loops: CDR1 KGHSH, CDR2 LQKENI. Unmatched junction bases numbered 10, after V lost 3 bases and J lost 3 bases. This CDR3 spans 16 amino acids. The CDR3: CASSPLPGTRDYEQYF. CDR3 coding DNA: TGTGCCAGCTCACCCCTTCCCGGGACTAGAGACTACGAGCAGTACTTC.

A few counts support this clone. V is TRBV2 and J is TRBJ2-1; maybe TRBD1 (6 bases). CDR3 size: 14 residues. Trimming took 3 bases from V and 2 from J, leaving 8 bases between them. CDR1 is SNHLY, CDR2 FYNNEI, per germline. As DNA, the CDR3 is TGTGCCAGCAGTGAGGCAGGGGCCTACAATGAGCAGTTCTTC. Protein: CASSEAGAYNEQFF. The whole variable domain, remainder taken from reference TRBV2 and TRBJ2-1, is EPEVTQTPSHQVTQMGQEVILRCVPISNHLYFYWYRQILGQKVEFLVSFYNNEISEKSEIFDDQFSVERPDGSNFTLKIRSTKLEDSAMYFCASSEAGAYNEQFFGPGTRLTVL.

The rearrangement uses TRBV7-9 and TRBJ2-7, with 9 bases identical to TRBD2. Germline CDR1 and CDR2: SEHNR and FQNEAQ (reference sequence). The V and J ends lost 5 bases and 4 bases, in that order; junction bases with no gene match: 9. This CDR3 is 15 amino acids long. Here the CDR3 DNA reads TGTGCCAGCAGCCATCAAGCGGGAGGAGGATACGAGCAGTACTTC. This translates into CASSHQAGGGYEQYF.

Here the CDR3 reads CASGFAPRWAGGSGANVLTF. CDR3 DNA sequence: TGTGCTAGTGGTTTCGCTCCCAGATGGGCAGGGGGCTCGGGGGCCAACGTCCTGACTTTC. The J gene is TRBJ2-6, the V gene TRBV12-5; TRBD1 matches at 8 bases. There are 20 residues in the CDR3. Losses at the gene ends were 3 bases for V and 4 bases for J; bases not matched to a gene: 17. Germline CDR1 is LGHNT and CDR2 is FRNRAP.

The CDR3 loop reads CASSLVLGLYTDTQYF. Written as DNA, the CDR3 is TGCGCCAGCAGCTTGGTTTTGGGACTTTACACAGATACGCAGTATTTT. The chain links TRBV5-1 to TRBJ2-3, with D maybe TRBD2 (6 bases). The CDR3 runs 16 residues. V lost 0 bases and J lost 2, with 13 bases in between. Germline lookup yields CDR1 SGHRS and CDR2 YFSETQ.

V is TRBV6-1 and J is TRBJ1-1, with TRBD1 matching over 9 bases. CDR3 length: 16 amino acids. Trimming removed 2 bases from V and 0 bases from J; junction bases left unmatched: 4. The germline CDR1 and CDR2 sequences are MNHNS and SASEGT. The CDR3 loop reads CASSEKDRGLNTEAFF. As DNA, the CDR3 is TGTGCCAGCAGTGAAAAGGACAGGGGATTGAACACTGAAGCTTTCTTT.

This sequence joins TRBV9 and TRBJ1-2; TRBD1 is a possible D gene (6 bases). The germline V gene has CDR1 SGDLS and CDR2 YYNGEE. The CDR3 has 14 residues. Trimming pared 3 bases from V and 6 bases from J, leaving 15 bases between. The CDR3 DNA is TGTGCCAGCAGCGAAAACCGGGACATAAATGGCTACACCTTC. Translation gives CASSENRDINGYTF.

The gene calls are TRBV6-6 and TRBJ2-7; TRBD2 matches 8 bases. The CDR3 runs 13 residues. V dropped 7 bases and J dropped 0; count of bases not matched to a gene: 2. CDR1 and CDR2 (germline): MNHNY, SVGAGI (reference sequence). The CDR3 loop is CASKAGGSYEQYF. Written as DNA, the CDR3 is TGTGCCAGCAAGGCGGGGGGCTCCTACGAGCAGTACTTC.

This chain links TRBV4-3 with TRBJ2-7; D gene unclear. CDR3 size: 14 residues. The germline V and J ends were trimmed by 0 bases and 4 bases, with 10 bases remaining between them. The germline V gene encodes CDR1 LGHNA and CDR2 YSLEER. The CDR3, as DNA: TGCGCCAGCAGCCAAGAGAGGAGTTTATACGAGCAGTACTTC. This encodes CASSQERSLYEQYF.

This chain links TRBV5-6 with TRBJ2-3; no reliable D call. Germline CDR1 reads SGHDT; CDR2 reads YYEEEE. The CDR3 covers 14 residues. V was cut by 0 bases and J by 3 bases, with 8 bases left in between. The CDR3 coding sequence is TGTGCCAGCAGCTTGGGGCATATAACAGATACGCAGTATTTT. Translated, it gives CASSLGHITDTQYF.

V is TRBV4-3 and J is TRBJ1-1, with 10 bases matching TRBD1. The CDR3 has 15 amino acids. The germline V gene encodes CDR1 LGHNA and CDR2 YSLEER. V shed 8 bases and J 4 bases; nucleotides not matched to a gene: 10. Here the CDR3 DNA reads TGCGCCAGCGGACCGAGGACAGGGGGAATCACTGAAGCTTTCTTT. This encodes CASGPRTGGITEAFF.

The gene calls are TRBV15 and TRBJ1-2, with a weak D call TRBD1 (5 bases). The CDR3 length is 15 residues. Deletions cut 0 bases from V and 7 bases from J, with 15 bases between. Germline CDR1 and CDR2: LNHNV and YYDKDF (reference sequence). The CDR3 sequence is CATSRDRRGAVGYTF. The CDR3 coding sequence is TGTGCCACCAGCAGAGATCGGAGGGGAGCGGTTGGCTACACCTTC.

This clone has more than one count but fewer than ten. This chain joins TRBV6-1 and TRBJ1-1, with a weak D call TRBD1 (6 bases). Germline-derived CDR1 and CDR2 are MNHNS and SASEGT. The CDR3 contains 14 residues. Deletions cut 2 bases from V and 5 bases from J, with 12 bases between. Here the CDR3 DNA reads TGTGCCAGCAGTGAACCGGGGCAGGGGACTGAAGCTTTCTTT. Protein: CASSEPGQGTEAFF.

The chain is built from TRBV28 and TRBJ2-3; 10 bases are shared with TRBD2. The junction had 6 bases not matched to a gene; V was cut back by 6 bases and J by 3 bases. CDR1 and CDR2 (germline): MDHEN, SYDVKM. The CDR3 length is 15 residues. The DNA of the CDR3 is TGTGCCAGCAGGGCAGCGGGGGGGGTAACAGATACGCAGTATTTT. Translation gives CASRAAGGVTDTQYF.

The chain recombines TRBV9 with TRBJ1-6, with unresolved D. Germline-derived CDR1 and CDR2 are SGDLS and YYNGEE. The CDR3 extends over 16 amino acids. The V and J ends lost 4 bases and 8 bases respectively, with 19 bases between them. CDR3 in DNA: TGTGCCAGCAGCCCCAGCGGGTCACCAGATCATTCACCCCTCCACTTT. It specifies CASSPSGSPDHSPLHF.

In this sample, this clone turned up a few times. The V call is TRBV10-1, the J call TRBJ2-1, with a weak D call TRBD2 (7 bases). Trimming left V 2 bases short and J 8 bases short, with 16 bases between. The germline gives CDR1 WNHNN, CDR2 SYGVQD (reference sequence). The CDR3 spans 15 residues. DNA for the CDR3: TGCGCCAGCAGTGAGACCCCCGGGGGGCGCGATGAGCAGTTCTTC. Translating gives CASSETPGGRDEQFF.

The J gene is TRBJ2-1, the V gene TRBV28, with 13 bases aligning to TRBD2. Germline lookup yields CDR1 MDHEN and CDR2 SYDVKM. V lost 5 bases, J lost 0 bases, and 10 bases stayed unmatched. This CDR3 spans 19 amino acids. CDR3 sequence (DNA): TGTGCCAGCAGTCGCCCCCGACTAGCGGGGGGTGCCTCCTACAATGAGCAGTTCTTC. Protein: CASSRPRLAGGASYNEQFF. Using reference TRBV28 and TRBJ2-1 for the parts outside the CDR3, the full variable domain is DVKVTQSSRYLVKRTGEKVFLECVQDMDHENMFWYRQDPGLGLRLIYFSYDVKMKEKGDIPEGYSVSREKKERFSLILESASTNQTSMYLCASSRPRLAGGASYNEQFFGPGTRLTVL.

This clone occurred once. The chain joins TRBV7-2 to TRBJ2-3; a weak D match, TRBD2 (6 bases). V was trimmed by 5 bases and J by 2 bases, leaving 14 bases between them. The CDR3 sequence is 15 residues long. Germline V gene lookup returns CDR1 SGHTA and CDR2 FQGNSA. As DNA, the CDR3 is TGTGCCAGCAGCGCTGGGACTCATTTCACAGATACGCAGTATTTT. It encodes CASSAGTHFTDTQYF.

The CDR3 DNA sequence: TGTGCCAGCAGTTTTCTCGGGACACTCATGAACACTGAAGCTTTCTTT. Translating gives CASSFLGTLMNTEAFF. This rearrangement joins TRBV27 to TRBJ1-1, with a possible D match to TRBD1 (6 bases). Germline lookup yields CDR1 MNHEY and CDR2 SMNVEV (reference sequence). With 3 bases removed from V and 0 bases from J, the gap between germline ends came to 14 bases. This CDR3 spans 16 amino acids.